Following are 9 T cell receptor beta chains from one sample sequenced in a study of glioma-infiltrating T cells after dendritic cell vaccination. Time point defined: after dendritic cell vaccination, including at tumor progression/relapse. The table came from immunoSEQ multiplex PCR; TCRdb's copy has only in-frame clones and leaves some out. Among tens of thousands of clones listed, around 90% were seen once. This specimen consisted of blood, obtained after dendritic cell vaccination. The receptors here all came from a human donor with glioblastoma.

CDR3 nucleotides: TGTGCCAGCAGCTCAAACACGTACGAGCAGTACTTC. Amino acid sequence: CASSSNTYEQYF. The rearrangement links TRBV11-3 to TRBJ2-7; no reliable D call. There are 12 residues in the CDR3. V lost 4 bases to trimming and J lost 4 bases, with 8 bases between them. Germline loops: CDR1 SGHNT, CDR2 YENEEA. The full variable domain, completed using reference TRBV11-3 and TRBJ2-7, is EAGVVQSPRYKIIEKKQPVAFWCNPISGHNTLYWYLQNLGQGPELLIRYENEEAVDDSQLPKDRFSAERLKGVDSTLKIQPAELGDSAVYLCASSSNTYEQYFGPGTRLTVT.

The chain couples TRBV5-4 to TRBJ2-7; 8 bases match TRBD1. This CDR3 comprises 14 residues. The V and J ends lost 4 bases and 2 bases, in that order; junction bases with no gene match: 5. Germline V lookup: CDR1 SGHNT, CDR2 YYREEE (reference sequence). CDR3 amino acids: CASSLNRGAYEQYF. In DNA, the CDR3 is TGTGCCAGCAGCCTTAACAGGGGGGCCTACGAGCAGTACTTC.

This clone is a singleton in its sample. This chain's CDR3 is CASSQVTGGYTF. The DNA of the CDR3 is TGCGCCAGCAGCCAAGTCACAGGTGGCTACACCTTC. The V gene is TRBV4-1, the J gene TRBJ1-2; D is possibly TRBD1 (5 bases). Trimming left V 1 base short and J 7 bases short, with 7 bases between. Germline CDR1 reads MGHRA; CDR2 reads YSYEKL. CDR3 size: 12 residues.

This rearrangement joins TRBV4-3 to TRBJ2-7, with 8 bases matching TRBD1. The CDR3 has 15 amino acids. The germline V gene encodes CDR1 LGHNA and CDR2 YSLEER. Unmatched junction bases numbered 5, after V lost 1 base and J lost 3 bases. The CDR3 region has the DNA TGCGCCAGCAGCCAAGGGACAGGGTGGGACTACGAGCAGTACTTC. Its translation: CASSQGTGWDYEQYF.

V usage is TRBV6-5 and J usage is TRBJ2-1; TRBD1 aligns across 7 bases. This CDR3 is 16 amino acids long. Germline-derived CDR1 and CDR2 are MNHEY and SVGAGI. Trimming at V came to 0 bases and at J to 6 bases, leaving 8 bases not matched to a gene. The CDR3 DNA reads TGTGCCAGCAGTTACTCCGAGGGGGCGAGCTCCAATGAGCAGTTCTTC. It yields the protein CASSYSEGASSNEQFF.

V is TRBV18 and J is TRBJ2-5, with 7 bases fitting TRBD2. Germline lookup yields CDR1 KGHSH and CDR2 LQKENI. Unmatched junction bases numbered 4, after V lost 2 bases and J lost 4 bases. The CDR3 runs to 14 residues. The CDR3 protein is CASSPGRERETQYF. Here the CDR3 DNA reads TGTGCCAGCTCACCAGGGCGGGAGCGAGAGACCCAGTACTTC.

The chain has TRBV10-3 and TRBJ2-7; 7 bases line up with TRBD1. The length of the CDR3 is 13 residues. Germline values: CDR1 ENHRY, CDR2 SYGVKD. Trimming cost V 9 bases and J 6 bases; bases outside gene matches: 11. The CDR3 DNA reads TGTGCCATAACCGGGACAGCCCAACTCGAGCAGTACTTC. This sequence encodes CAITGTAQLEQYF.

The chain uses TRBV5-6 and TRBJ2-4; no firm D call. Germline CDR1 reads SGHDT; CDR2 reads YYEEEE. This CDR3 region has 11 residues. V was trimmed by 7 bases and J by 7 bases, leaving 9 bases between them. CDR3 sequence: CASGRGNIQYF. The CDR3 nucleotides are TGTGCCAGCGGTCGTGGCAACATTCAGTACTTC.

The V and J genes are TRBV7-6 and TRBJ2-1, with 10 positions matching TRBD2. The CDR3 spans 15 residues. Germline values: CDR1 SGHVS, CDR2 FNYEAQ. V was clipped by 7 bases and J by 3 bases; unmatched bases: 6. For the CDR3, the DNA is TGTGCCAGCAACACCGGGACTAGCGTCTACAATGAGCAGTTCTTC. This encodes CASNTGTSVYNEQFF.